A single sample is the source of the 5 T cell receptor beta chains below, sequenced in a study of blood T cells in healthy people across ages. Alongside a J-beta primer mix, a sample-barcoded 5' primer served in a second PCR lasting about 7 to 11 cycles. One entry per CDR3 protein, called by TCRdb with MiXCR from the 5' RACE reads. This table holds approximately 780,000 distinct CDR3 sequences, roughly 25% found once. The data were also submitted as part of a second study, on T cells of mothers and their children.

The sample taken for sequencing was blood. All receptors come from a boy younger than 18 in good health.

The gene calls are TRBV20-1 and TRBJ2-1, with TRBD2 matching 7 bases. J was trimmed by 0 bases and V by 0 bases; bases with no gene match: 8. Germline assignment: CDR1 DFQATT and CDR2 SNEGSKA (reference sequence). This CDR3 contains 17 residues. The CDR3 loop is CSARDRSGASSYNEQFF. For the CDR3, the DNA is TGCAGTGCTAGAGATAGGAGCGGGGCGAGCTCCTACAATGAGCAGTTCTTC.

This chain links TRBV21-1 with TRBJ2-7. TRBV21-1 constitutes a pseudogene. This CDR3 is 13 amino acids long. DNA of the CDR3: TGTGCCAGCAGAACCTTTAGCTCCTACGAGCAGTACTTC. This sequence encodes CASRTFSSYEQYF.

The chain is built from TRBV9 and TRBJ2-3; TRBD1 matches at 10 bases. CDR1 is SGDLS and CDR2 is YYNGEE in the germline V gene. V trimming: 0 bases; J trimming: 6 bases; junction bases outside the gene matches: 7. The CDR3 has 16 residues. CDR3 bases: TGTGCCAGCAGCGTAGAAGGGACAGGGGATGTGGATACGCAGTATTTT. Its translation is CASSVEGTGDVDTQYF.

The chain combines TRBV20-1 with TRBJ2-7; 9 bases agree with TRBD2. The tail of the sequence fits TRBJ2-5 better, so the J call may be wrong. This CDR3 has 17 amino acids. Germline V lookup: CDR1 DFQATT, CDR2 SNEGSKA (reference sequence). DNA for the CDR3: TGCAGTGCCCACTCAGCGGGGGGTCGAATTCATCAAGAGACCCAGTACTTC. The encoded protein is CSAHSAGGRIHQETQYF.

This clonotype is a singleton in its sample. The chain combines TRBV5-4 with TRBJ2-1; TRBD2 is a possible D gene (6 bases). CDR1 is SGHNT and CDR2 is YYREEE in the germline V gene (reference sequence). The CDR3 sequence is 14 residues long. V was cut by 4 bases and J by 8 bases, with 16 bases left in between. DNA for the CDR3: TGTGCCAGCAGCGACCCTAGGGGCGGGGATGAGCAGTTCTTC. Residues: CASSDPRGGDEQFF. Using reference TRBV5-4 and TRBJ2-1 for the parts outside the CDR3, the full variable domain is ETGVTQSPTHLIKTRGQQVTLRCSSQSGHNTVSWYQQALGQGPQFIFQYYREEENGRGNFPPRFSGLQFPNYSSELNVNALELDDSALYLCASSDPRGGDEQFFGPGTRLTVL.